These T cell receptor beta chains were read from a single sample in a study of long-term antiretroviral therapy in people with HIV. This table comes from immunoSEQ multiplex PCR, and its TCRdb copy is limited to in-frame clones, with some not included. The sample holds around 20,000 clones, approximately 89% seen once. The sample consisted of unsorted PBMCs, taken approximately 2.5 years after starting antiretroviral therapy. Receptors were obtained from a woman aged 50 to 60 with HIV. The CDR3 runs from the conserved cysteine through the conserved F or W. The size field is filled for only some rows; it gives once, few, many or a size class.

16 TRBJ1-4 TRBV18 . CASSPRPSEGNEKLFF
15 TRBJ1-2 TRBV29-1 . CSVEAGDSYIYGYTF
14 TRBJ2-1 TRBV25-1 . CASSGGRLGNEQFF
16 TRBJ1-5 TRBV4-1 few CASSQDSRGAGQPQHF
15 TRBJ2-7 TRBV6-5 . CASSYDTPNSYEQYF
16 TRBJ2-1 TRBV7-9 . CASSARLLSSYNEQFF
15 TRBJ2-7 TRBV9 . CASSADRDPSYEQYF
15 TRBJ2-5 TRBV18 . CASSPMTGGQETQYF
17 TRBJ2-1 TRBV2 . CASSTTSGSSISDEQFF
14 TRBJ2-1 TRBV7-9 . CASSLVIGGSEQFF
13 TRBJ1-1 TRBV19 . CASTTGGETEAFF
16 TRBJ2-1 TRBV4-3 . CASSQAGGRAGDEQFF
13 TRBJ1-1 TRBV27 . CASCRGTSTEAFF
12 TRBJ2-3 TRBV7-9 . CASLVAADTQYF
15 TRBJ1-1 TRBV4-1 . CASSQDPQGAIEAFF
15 TRBJ2-7 TRBV27 . CASSLYSQGAYEQYF